These 21 T cell receptor beta chains share one sample of origin, sequenced in a study of T cell repertoires in cytomegalovirus infection. TCRdb reprocessed the reads with MiXCR, giving one entry per CDR3 protein. This table holds more than 650,000 distinct CDR3 sequences, 35% found once. The sample comprised PBMCs. All receptors come from a human donor in good health (CMV status not recorded). Some clones in this sample may be carry-over from other donors' samples.

This clonotype was picked up a small number of times. This chain connects TRBV7-2 to TRBJ2-5, with 7 bases matching TRBD2. The germline V gene encodes CDR1 SGHTA and CDR2 FQGNSA. Trimming took 4 bases from V and 8 from J; bases not matched to a gene: 7. The CDR3 covers 13 residues. The CDR3 DNA reads as TGTGCCAGCAGCTCCCAGGGAGCGGGAACCCAGTACTTC. Its translation: CASSSQGAGTQYF.

This sequence joins TRBV18 and TRBJ2-7, with 7 bases aligning to TRBD1. CDR1 and CDR2 (germline): KGHSH, LQKENI. The junction had 8 bases not matched to a gene; V was cut back by 3 bases and J by 0 bases. The CDR3 has 16 residues. The CDR3 region has the DNA TGTGCCAGCTCACCGATAGACAGGGTCAGCTCCTACGAGCAGTACTTC. This codes for CASSPIDRVSSYEQYF.

The chain links TRBV11-2 to TRBJ2-1; 9 bases line up with TRBD1. Germline CDR1 SGHAT, CDR2 FQNNGV. V dropped 7 bases and J dropped 9; count of bases not matched to a gene: 4. This CDR3 is 12 amino acids long. This CDR3 is CASTKQGAEQFF. The CDR3 DNA follows: TGTGCCAGCACCAAACAGGGGGCTGAGCAGTTCTTC.

CDR3 DNA sequence: TGTGCCAGCAGGACCCCCCCAAGGAACACTGAAGCTTTCTTT. Protein: CASRTPPRNTEAFF. This chain uses TRBV28 with TRBJ1-1, with D hard to call. Germline V gives CDR1 MDHEN, CDR2 SYDVKM. V was clipped by 6 bases and J by 1 base, with 12 bases between them. CDR3 length: 14 amino acids.

This clonotype was recorded a few times. The chain uses TRBV2 and TRBJ1-5, with 8 bases matching TRBD1. CDR1 SNHLY and CDR2 FYNNEI come from the germline V gene. With V trimmed by 3 bases and J by 0 bases, 7 bases remained unmatched. This CDR3 comprises 17 residues. CDR3 loop: CASSDMTGDLSNQPQHF. CDR3 DNA: TGTGCCAGCAGTGATATGACAGGGGACCTTAGCAATCAGCCCCAGCATTTT.

A few counts support this clonotype. The genes are TRBV28 and TRBJ2-3; no reliable D call. Germline V gene lookup returns CDR1 MDHEN and CDR2 SYDVKM. The CDR3 covers 16 residues. Trimming removed 3 bases from V and 0 bases from J, with 13 bases in between. The DNA for the CDR3 is TGTGCCAGCAGTTTCTCGAGAGGTCGGAGCACAGATACGCAGTATTTT. Translation: CASSFSRGRSTDTQYF.

The gene calls are TRBV27 and TRBJ1-6, with D hard to call. Germline CDR1 is MNHEY and CDR2 is SMNVEV (reference sequence). Trimming pared 1 base from V and 6 bases from J, leaving 7 bases between. The CDR3 sequence is 14 residues long. The CDR3 region has the DNA TGTGCCAGCAGTTTATACGGCCCTAATTCACCCCTCCACTTT. Protein product: CASSLYGPNSPLHF.

Comments on this clonotype: At one end the junction does not follow the germline gene, possibly because of a read error. The chain combines TRBV20-1 with TRBJ2-3, with D perhaps given as TRBD1 or TRBD2 (6 bases each). The CDR3 consists of 13 residues. CDR1 and CDR2 (germline): DFQATT, SNEGSKA (reference sequence). CDR3 residues: CSVRPGATDTQYF. The CDR3 DNA sequence: TGCAGTGTTAGACCGGGGGCCACAGATACGCAGTATTTT.

About this clonotype: Since no conserved phenylalanine or tryptophan closes the CDR3, a read error is the likely cause. The chain uses TRBV7-3 and TRBJ2-1; 9 positions match TRBD1. This CDR3 spans 15 amino acids. CDR1 is SGHTA and CDR2 is FQGTGA in the germline V gene. V was clipped by 5 bases and J by 7 bases; unmatched bases: 9. CDR3 DNA: TGTGCCAGCAGCACTCGGGACAGGGAGTCGAATGAGCAGTTCTTA. It translates to CASSTRDRESNEQFL.

This clonotype showed up just a few times. V and J are TRBV7-9 and TRBJ2-1, with D perhaps assigned TRBD1 or TRBD2 (5 bases each). Per germline, CDR1 SEHNR and CDR2 FQNEAQ (reference sequence). Deletions cut 5 bases from V and 3 bases from J, with 14 bases between. The CDR3 length is 15 residues. CDR3: CASSGTGRDYNEQFF. In nucleotides, the CDR3 is TGTGCCAGCAGCGGGACGGGACGAGACTACAATGAGCAGTTCTTC.

The sample holds a few counts of this clonotype. The rearrangement joins TRBV18 to TRBJ1-2; 8 bases align to TRBD1. The germline V gene encodes CDR1 KGHSH and CDR2 LQKENI. This CDR3 spans 12 amino acids. J gave up 6 bases and V 9 bases, and 6 bases lay outside the gene matches. DNA for the CDR3: TGTGCCAGTACGGACAGGGACAATGGCTACACCTTC. It translates to CASTDRDNGYTF.

On this clonotype: It may be a read error: a sequence one base away is much more abundant. The CDR3 carries no conserved terminal phenylalanine or tryptophan, so it likely arises from a read error. The V and J genes are TRBV7-2 and TRBJ2-2, with 7 nucleotides matching TRBD1. CDR1 is SGHTA and CDR2 is FQGNSA in the germline V gene. Trimming cost V 4 bases and J 6 bases; bases outside gene matches: 20. The CDR3 sequence is 19 residues long. The CDR3: CASSYNTFPSTGKAGELFC. The DNA for the CDR3 is TGTGCCAGCAGCTACAACACGTTTCCCTCGACAGGGAAGGCCGGGGAGCTGTTTTGT.

The chain employs TRBV15 and TRBJ2-7, with a tentative D call TRBD1 (5 bases). The length of the CDR3 is 14 residues. Trimming removed 5 bases from V and 2 bases from J, with 13 bases in between. Germline lookup yields CDR1 LNHNV and CDR2 YYDKDF (reference sequence). The DNA of the CDR3 is TGTGCCACCAGCTTGGCAGGGTACACCTACGAGCAGTACTTC. It yields the protein CATSLAGYTYEQYF.

This clonotype was observed many times. The J gene is TRBJ2-7, the V gene TRBV29-1, with unresolved D. The V and J ends lost 4 bases and 3 bases respectively, with 16 bases between them. The CDR3 extends over 14 amino acids. Germline loops: CDR1 SQVTM, CDR2 ANQGSEA. The CDR3 nucleotides are TGCAGCGTTGTTCAGTCCAATTCCCTCTACGAGCAGTACTTC. Its protein is CSVVQSNSLYEQYF.

This chain uses TRBV27 with TRBJ2-1, with D perhaps TRBD1 (5 bases). Germline V lookup: CDR1 MNHEY, CDR2 SMNVEV (reference sequence). V was trimmed by 5 bases and J by 1 base, leaving 18 bases between them. The CDR3 runs 17 residues. CDR3 region: CASSTRSQGRSYNEQFF. CDR3 bases: TGTGCCAGCAGTACACGATCGCAGGGCAGATCCTACAATGAGCAGTTCTTC.

This rearrangement joins TRBV2 to TRBJ1-1, with D possibly matching TRBD1 (5 bases). Per the germline V gene, CDR1 is SNHLY and CDR2 is FYNNEI. V lost 7 bases and J 1 base, leaving 13 bases between the germline ends. The CDR3 extends over 14 amino acids. The CDR3 sequence is CASTEGPSNTEAFF. In DNA form, the CDR3 reads TGTGCCAGCACAGAGGGACCCTCGAACACTGAAGCTTTCTTT.

The rearrangement links TRBV6-6 to TRBJ1-1; 8 nucleotides match TRBD1. From germline, CDR1 is MNHNY and CDR2 SVGAGI (reference sequence). V was pared by 10 bases and J by 8 bases, with 12 bases of the junction left unmatched. This CDR3 spans 13 amino acids. CDR3 sequence (DNA): TGTGCCATACACCGACAGGGGAAGTCGGAAGCTTTCTTT. As protein: CAIHRQGKSEAFF.

In regard to this clonotype: A read error is possible here, since a much larger clone lies one base away. The DNA of the CDR3 is TGCGCCAGCAGTGAGTGGAACACTGAAGCTTTCTTT. Its translation is CASSEWNTEAFF. This sequence joins TRBV10-2 and TRBJ1-1; D remains unclear. Germline V gene sequence: CDR1 WSHSY, CDR2 SAAADI. V lost 1 base and J 1 base, leaving 1 base between the germline ends. The CDR3 is 12 residues long.

This chain joins TRBV3-1 and TRBJ1-1; TRBD1 aligns across 8 bases. CDR3 size: 15 residues. The ends lost 1 base at V and 4 bases at J; junction bases unmatched: 5. The germline CDR1 and CDR2 sequences are LGHDT and YNNKEL (reference sequence). The CDR3 bases are TGTGCCAGCAGCCAAGCGAACACAGGGGGCACTGAAGCTTTCTTT. Residues: CASSQANTGGTEAFF.

The chain links TRBV4-1 to TRBJ2-5, with a possible D match to TRBD2 (5 bases). The CDR3 has 14 residues. Germline values: CDR1 MGHRA, CDR2 YSYEKL. Trimming cost V 4 bases and J 5 bases, with 14 bases left between them. DNA of the CDR3: TGCGCCAGCAGCCCGCGGGCGGCTCGGGAGACCCAGTACTTC. Residues: CASSPRAARETQYF.

This chain links TRBV2 with TRBJ2-2, with 10 bases identical to TRBD1. Germline lookup yields CDR1 SNHLY and CDR2 FYNNEI. This CDR3 spans 16 amino acids. With V trimmed by 6 bases and J by 5 bases, 9 bases remained unmatched. Here the CDR3 reads CASSRDRGRVTGELFF. CDR3 nucleotides: TGTGCCAGCAGCCGAGACAGGGGGCGAGTTACCGGGGAGCTGTTTTTT. The full variable domain, in which reference TRBV2 and TRBJ2-2 provide the parts outside the CDR3, is EPEVTQTPSHQVTQMGQEVILRCVPISNHLYFYWYRQILGQKVEFLVSFYNNEISEKSEIFDDQFSVERPDGSNFTLKIRSTKLEDSAMYFCASSRDRGRVTGELFFGEGSRLTVL.